A single sample gave rise to the 30 T cell receptor beta chains below, sequenced in a study of shared clonotypes between healthy human individuals. Assay used: immunoSEQ multiplex PCR; TCRdb lists only in-frame clones, some missing. In the table there are some 2.3 million clones, approximately 95% of which are singletons. What was sequenced was naive CD4+ T cells from PBMCs. Subset in this sample: CD45RA+ positively selected. The receptors derive from a man between 18 and 35 years old in good health. Some clones in this sample may be carry-over from other donors' samples.

The rearrangement uses TRBV6-5 and TRBJ2-7, with unresolved D. CDR1 and CDR2 (germline): MNHEY, SVGAGI. The length of the CDR3 is 15 residues. V was shortened by 6 bases and J by 3 bases, with 18 bases between the two germline ends. CDR3 sequence (DNA): TGTGCCAGCAGCCTAAAGGGCTTGAGAGGCTACGAGCAGTACTTC. Protein: CASSLKGLRGYEQYF.

This chain joins TRBV7-3 and TRBJ2-1, with D maybe TRBD2 (5 bases). Trimming took 2 bases from V and 9 from J, leaving 11 bases between them. Germline V gene lookup returns CDR1 SGHTA and CDR2 FQGTGA. The CDR3 spans 13 residues. CDR3 DNA: TGTGCCAGCAGCTTAGGCGGGCGCGGTGAGCAGTTCTTC. Encoded protein: CASSLGGRGEQFF.

The gene calls are TRBV14 and TRBJ2-5; no clear D gene. Germline V gives CDR1 SGHDN, CDR2 FVKESK. The CDR3 runs to 13 residues. Trimming left V 3 bases short and J 2 bases short, with 7 bases between. The CDR3 region is CASSQERQETQYF. CDR3 bases: TGTGCCAGCAGCCAGGAACGGCAAGAGACCCAGTACTTC.

Comments on this clone: The same CDR3 arises from other DNA sequences in this sample as well. The rearrangement uses TRBV7-9 and TRBJ1-4; the D gene is possibly TRBD1 (6 bases). V was cut by 2 bases and J by 0 bases, with 7 bases left in between. The V gene's germline CDR1 is SEHNR and CDR2 FQNEAQ (reference sequence). The CDR3 contains 15 residues. The CDR3: CASSLRGATNEKLFF. In DNA form, the CDR3 reads TGTGCCAGCAGCTTAAGGGGGGCAACTAATGAAAAACTGTTTTTT.

The chain employs TRBV28 and TRBJ2-3; 8 bases are shared with TRBD1. V shed 8 bases, J shed 2 bases, and the junction held 15 bases outside the gene matches. Germline V gives CDR1 MDHEN, CDR2 SYDVKM. This CDR3 region has 17 residues. The CDR3 protein is CASGPGQGPTFTDTQYF. The CDR3 DNA reads TGTGCCAGCGGCCCCGGACAGGGTCCGACTTTCACAGATACGCAGTATTTT.

This clone came up a few times. The sample holds other DNA sequences that translate to the same CDR3. The chain carries TRBV30 and TRBJ1-1; D remains ambiguous. Trimming removed 0 bases from V and 0 bases from J, with 5 bases in between. Germline V gives CDR1 GTSNPN, CDR2 SVGIG (reference sequence). The CDR3 spans 13 residues. In nucleotides, the CDR3 is TGTGCCTGGAGTGTACGGGTGAACACTGAAGCTTTCTTT. This gives the protein CAWSVRVNTEAFF.

In DNA form, the CDR3 reads TGTGCCAGCAGTTGGACAGGGGGCGCGAACGAGCAGTACTTC. Its protein is CASSWTGGANEQYF. The chain recombines TRBV28 with TRBJ2-7; 11 bases are a match to TRBD1. The CDR3 contains 14 residues. J was trimmed by 5 bases and V by 4 bases; bases with no gene match: 4. Germline assignment: CDR1 MDHEN and CDR2 SYDVKM.

This chain uses TRBV10-3 with TRBJ2-7, with D possibly matching TRBD1 (6 bases). The V and J ends lost 6 bases and 4 bases respectively, with 13 bases between them. CDR1 is ENHRY, CDR2 SYGVKD, per germline. The CDR3 consists of 13 residues. For the CDR3, the DNA is TGTGCCATCAGGCCGTGGCAGGGGTACGAGCAGTACTTC. Translating gives CAIRPWQGYEQYF.

This clone has just one count. The gene calls are TRBV5-1 and TRBJ2-5; the D gene is possibly TRBD1 (7 bases). CDR3 size: 15 residues. CDR1 is SGHRS, CDR2 YFSETQ, per germline. V lost 4 bases and J 5 bases, leaving 18 bases between the germline ends. CDR3 coding DNA: TGCGCCAGCAGCCTTAACAGGGGTGCGGGGGAGACCCAGTACTTC. Its translation: CASSLNRGAGETQYF. The whole variable domain, remainder taken from reference TRBV5-1 and TRBJ2-5, is KAGVTQTPRYLIKTRGQQVTLSCSPISGHRSVSWYQQTPGQGLQFLFEYFSETQRNKGNFPGRFSGRQFSNSRSEMNVSTLELGDSALYLCASSLNRGAGETQYFGPGTRLLVL.

The V and J genes are TRBV28 and TRBJ2-6; D is unclear. The CDR3 extends over 17 amino acids. V lost 2 bases, J lost 0 bases, and 11 bases lay in between. Germline V gene data show CDR1 as MDHEN and CDR2 as SYDVKM. CDR3 residues: CASSLSGRHSGANVLTF. CDR3 sequence (DNA): TGTGCCAGCAGTTTAAGTGGCAGGCACTCTGGGGCCAACGTCCTGACTTTC.

This clone was found once. This chain uses TRBV28 with TRBJ1-1; no firm D call. From germline, CDR1 is MDHEN and CDR2 SYDVKM. The V gene lost 7 bases and the J gene lost 5 bases, with 5 bases spanning the gap. The length of the CDR3 is 10 residues. CDR3 amino acids: CASKETEAFF. The CDR3 DNA is TGTGCCAGCAAGGAAACTGAAGCTTTCTTT.

The gene calls are TRBV2 and TRBJ2-7; D gene unclear. Germline loops: CDR1 SNHLY, CDR2 FYNNEI. Trimming left V 2 bases short and J 7 bases short, with 15 bases between. CDR3 length equals 14 residues. In DNA, the CDR3 is TGTGCCAGCAGTGAACCCGTAGGCGTCGCGGAGCAGTACTTC. Amino acids: CASSEPVGVAEQYF. The complete variable domain, with remaining parts taken from reference TRBV2 and TRBJ2-7, reads EPEVTQTPSHQVTQMGQEVILRCVPISNHLYFYWYRQILGQKVEFLVSFYNNEISEKSEIFDDQFSVERPDGSNFTLKIRSTKLEDSAMYFCASSEPVGVAEQYFGPGTRLTVT.

The V and J genes are TRBV11-2 and TRBJ1-3; 10 bases align to TRBD1. CDR1 and CDR2 (germline): SGHAT, FQNNGV. Trimming at V came to 5 bases and at J to 4 bases, leaving 5 bases not matched to a gene. This CDR3 region has 15 residues. CDR3 residues: CASSTGQGTGNTIYF. For the CDR3, the DNA is TGTGCCAGCAGCACGGGACAGGGGACCGGAAACACCATATATTTT.

The chain recombines TRBV19 with TRBJ2-7, with 8 positions matching TRBD2. This CDR3 has 18 amino acids. V was pared by 5 bases and J by 2 bases, with 17 bases of the junction left unmatched. CDR1 and CDR2 (germline): LNHDA, SQIVND (reference sequence). The CDR3, as DNA: TGTGCCAGTAGTCCACGAATGCAGATTAGCGGGACGGCCTACGAGCAGTACTTC. Protein sequence: CASSPRMQISGTAYEQYF.

The chain is built from TRBV7-9 and TRBJ2-1; a possible D gene is TRBD1 (6 bases). The CDR3 sequence is 14 residues long. Germline V CDR1 and CDR2: SEHNR, FQNEAQ (reference sequence). V gave up 1 base and J gave up 6 bases, with 10 bases separating them. CDR3 sequence reads: CASSLVGAGNEQFF. The CDR3 nucleotides read TGTGCCAGCAGCTTAGTGGGGGCGGGCAATGAGCAGTTCTTC.

The chain recombines TRBV5-4 with TRBJ2-7; 8 bases match TRBD1. The trim removed 4 bases at V and 3 bases at J, leaving 6 bases unmatched. The CDR3 consists of 14 residues. CDR1 and CDR2 (germline): SGHNT, YYREEE (reference sequence). As DNA, the CDR3 is TGTGCCAGCAGCCAGACAGGGGTAGTCTACGAGCAGTACTTC. Protein product: CASSQTGVVYEQYF.

The V call is TRBV29-1, the J call TRBJ2-3; a possible D gene is TRBD2 (6 bases). The germline V gene encodes CDR1 SQVTM and CDR2 ANQGSEA. The CDR3 extends over 14 amino acids. Trimming left V 0 bases short and J 5 bases short, with 12 bases between. DNA for the CDR3: TGCAGCGTTGAAGAGGGAGCGGGCGGAGATACGCAGTATTTT. It yields the protein CSVEEGAGGDTQYF.

The chain recombines TRBV18 with TRBJ2-1; 10 positions agree with TRBD2. After removal of 3 bases from V and 5 bases from J, the junction contained 4 bases not matched to a gene. Germline V gene lookup returns CDR1 KGHSH and CDR2 LQKENI. The CDR3 is 15 residues long. The CDR3 loop is CASSPLAGDDNEQFF. CDR3 bases: TGTGCCAGCTCACCCCTAGCGGGGGACGACAATGAGCAGTTCTTC.

Worth noting for this clone: Other DNA variants within this sample encode the same CDR3. In DNA form, the CDR3 reads TGTGCCAGCAGTGGAGACAGGGGTACTGAAGCTTTCTTT. Translating it yields CASSGDRGTEAFF. V usage is TRBV6-1 and J usage is TRBJ1-1, with TRBD1 matching over 8 bases. Germline values: CDR1 MNHNS, CDR2 SASEGT. Trimming removed 4 bases from V and 5 bases from J; junction bases left unmatched: 3. This CDR3 is built from 13 residues.

A few counts support this clone. The chain combines TRBV2 with TRBJ1-5, with D unclear. This CDR3 is 14 amino acids long. The V end lost 6 bases, the J end lost 5 bases, and 14 bases lay between the germline ends. Germline values: CDR1 SNHLY, CDR2 FYNNEI. DNA for the CDR3: TGTGCCAGCAGGTTGACCGGGGTGGATCAGCCCCAGCATTTT. Translating it yields CASRLTGVDQPQHF.

The chain couples TRBV5-1 to TRBJ2-2, with 7 bases that match TRBD2. Per germline, CDR1 SGHRS and CDR2 YFSETQ. The CDR3 spans 15 residues. V lost 0 bases, J lost 5 bases, and 4 bases stayed unmatched. The CDR3 coding sequence is TGCGCCAGCAGCTTGGCCCTGGGAGGGACCGGGGAGCTGTTTTTT. It is translated as CASSLALGGTGELFF.

The chain uses TRBV6-5 and TRBJ1-1; no reliable D call. This CDR3 contains 15 residues. Per germline, CDR1 MNHEY and CDR2 SVGAGI. Trimming removed 6 bases at V and 6 bases at J, with 20 bases between. Here the CDR3 reads CASRKARAGGAEAFF. CDR3 DNA: TGTGCCAGCAGGAAGGCAAGGGCCGGAGGCGCTGAAGCTTTCTTT.

The CDR3 coding sequence is TGTGCCAGCAGTTCAGACTCTGGGGCCAACGTCCTGACTTTC. Amino acid sequence: CASSSDSGANVLTF. The chain is built from TRBV2 and TRBJ2-6; D is uncertain. The CDR3 covers 14 residues. Germline V gene lookup returns CDR1 SNHLY and CDR2 FYNNEI. Deletions cut 5 bases from V and 0 bases from J, with 5 bases between.

V usage is TRBV9 and J usage is TRBJ1-5; D not certain. Germline V gene sequence: CDR1 SGDLS, CDR2 YYNGEE. There are 11 residues in the CDR3. Trimming pared 0 bases from V and 10 bases from J, leaving 5 bases between. This CDR3 reads CASSVDPPQHF. For the CDR3, the DNA is TGTGCCAGCAGCGTAGATCCTCCCCAGCATTTT.

The rearrangement links TRBV14 to TRBJ1-2, with 9 bases matching TRBD1. There are 14 residues in the CDR3. The trim removed 2 bases at V and 7 bases at J, leaving 5 bases unmatched. The V gene's germline CDR1 is SGHDN and CDR2 FVKESK. Written as DNA, the CDR3 is TGTGCCAGCAGCCAAATACAGGGGGCTGGTGGCTACACCTTC. The encoded protein is CASSQIQGAGGYTF.

The chain combines TRBV28 with TRBJ2-4; the match to TRBD2 covers 8 bases. The V gene's germline CDR1 is MDHEN and CDR2 SYDVKM. With 11 bases clipped from V and 4 bases from J, the junction kept 13 bases outside the gene matches. CDR3 length: 15 residues. CDR3 nucleotide sequence: TGTGCCGGCTCGTCGAGCGGGAGCGGGAAAAACATTCAGTACTTC. Amino acids: CAGSSSGSGKNIQYF.

A remark on this clone: Relative to the germline gene, one junction end is altered; a read error may explain this. At the DNA level, this CDR3 is encoded by other sequences in the same sample as well. The V gene is TRBV6-5, the J gene TRBJ2-5, with D possibly matching TRBD2 (6 bases). This CDR3 contains 14 residues. Germline CDR1 and CDR2: MNHEY and SVGAGI. The CDR3 nucleotides are TGCGCCAGCCAGGAGGGCTCCCTTCAAGAGACCCAGTACTTC. This sequence encodes CASQEGSLQETQYF.

The rearrangement uses TRBV28 and TRBJ2-1; no clear D gene. CDR1 is MDHEN, CDR2 SYDVKM, per germline. The V end lost 5 bases, the J end lost 1 base, and 21 bases lay between the germline ends. This CDR3 comprises 18 residues. CDR3 nucleotide sequence: TGTGCCAGCAGTCCCCTCACTCGTAGGGTCCTATCCTACAATGAGCAGTTCTTC. This sequence encodes CASSPLTRRVLSYNEQFF.

V is TRBV28 and J is TRBJ2-4; 8 nucleotides match TRBD2. With V trimmed by 5 bases and J by 8 bases, 14 bases remained unmatched. CDR1 MDHEN and CDR2 SYDVKM come from the germline V gene. This CDR3 region has 16 residues. The CDR3 DNA sequence: TGTGCCAGCAGTGGCCTACTAGCGGAGGGTAGGGACATTCAGTACTTC. Protein product: CASSGLLAEGRDIQYF.

This clone has just one count. The V and J genes are TRBV6-1 and TRBJ1-4; D perhaps matches TRBD1 (5 bases). Germline V gene sequence: CDR1 MNHNS, CDR2 SASEGT. The length of the CDR3 is 17 residues. Trimming left V 4 bases short and J 2 bases short, with 17 bases between. The CDR3 is CASSVTGPGWTNEKLFF. CDR3 bases: TGTGCCAGCAGTGTGACGGGGCCGGGGTGGACTAATGAAAAACTGTTTTTT.